This passage covers 23 T cell receptor beta chains from one sample sequenced in a study of PD-L1 blockade in urothelial cancer. Profiling relied on immunoSEQ multiplex PCR, and the TCRdb table lists in-frame clones only, not all of them. This table has 30,000 to 50,000 clones, about 89% appearing once. The sample consisted of PBMCs, taken around atezolizumab (anti-PD-L1) treatment. Receptor source: a man in his 60s with urothelial cancer.

This clone turned up a few times. The CDR3 spells CASSHLTGTSTSTSEKLFF. The CDR3 nucleotides read TGTGCCAGCAGCCATTTGACAGGGACATCAACCAGCACCAGCGAAAAACTGTTTTTT. The gene calls are TRBV16 and TRBJ1-4; 7 bases agree with TRBD1. Trimming removed 3 bases from V and 8 bases from J; junction bases left unmatched: 21. The germline V gene encodes CDR1 KGHSY and CDR2 FQNENV. The CDR3 contains 19 residues.

The chain has TRBV5-1 and TRBJ1-3; TRBD1 aligns across 8 bases. Per germline, CDR1 SGHRS and CDR2 YFSETQ. The J segment lost 4 bases and the V segment lost 2 bases, leaving 2 bases of the junction unmatched. This CDR3 region has 14 residues. This CDR3 is CASSFQGAGNTIYF. CDR3 bases: TGCGCCAGCAGCTTCCAGGGGGCGGGAAACACCATATATTTT.

The chain has TRBV2 and TRBJ2-3, with D possibly matching TRBD2 (6 bases). The CDR3 covers 14 residues. V was cut by 7 bases and J by 2 bases, with 13 bases left in between. The germline V gene has CDR1 SNHLY and CDR2 FYNNEI. The CDR3 DNA follows: TGTGCCAGCACCTTGACTAGGACCACAGATACGCAGTATTTT. Translated, it gives CASTLTRTTDTQYF.

V usage is TRBV28 and J usage is TRBJ2-7; possibly TRBD2 for D (5 bases). The CDR3 spans 16 residues. V dropped 5 bases and J dropped 1 base, with 18 bases sitting between them. Germline CDR1 and CDR2: MDHEN and SYDVKM. CDR3 loop: CASSPAGQGGSYEQYF. CDR3 nucleotide sequence: TGTGCCAGCAGTCCTGCGGGCCAAGGTGGTTCCTACGAGCAGTACTTC.

This clone was found once. The J gene is TRBJ1-2, the V gene TRBV27; 7 nucleotides match TRBD1. CDR1 MNHEY and CDR2 SMNVEV come from the germline V gene (reference sequence). CDR3 length: 15 amino acids. J lost 8 bases, V lost 6 bases, and 15 bases had no gene match. CDR3 loop: CASSTKDRTLGGYTF. CDR3 bases: TGTGCCAGCAGCACTAAGGACAGGACTTTAGGAGGCTACACCTTC.

The V and J genes are TRBV11-3 and TRBJ2-5; 8 positions match TRBD1. Trimming cost V 5 bases and J 4 bases; bases outside gene matches: 3. From germline, CDR1 is SGHNT and CDR2 YENEEA. This CDR3 spans 13 amino acids. The CDR3 spells CASSRQGLETQYF. CDR3 coding DNA: TGTGCCAGCAGCAGACAGGGGTTAGAGACCCAGTACTTC.

This clone came up a few times. Here the CDR3 DNA reads TGTGCCAGCAGCTCAAGACGGGGGGGACTCTACGAGCAGTACTTC. Translating it yields CASSSRRGGLYEQYF. The V call is TRBV28, the J call TRBJ2-7, with TRBD2 matching over 8 bases. Germline V lookup: CDR1 MDHEN, CDR2 SYDVKM. The CDR3 contains 15 residues. J gave up 3 bases and V 6 bases, and 10 bases lay outside the gene matches. Variable domain in full (rest from reference TRBV28 and TRBJ2-7): DVKVTQSSRYLVKRTGEKVFLECVQDMDHENMFWYRQDPGLGLRLIYFSYDVKMKEKGDIPEGYSVSREKKERFSLILESASTNQTSMYLCASSSRRGGLYEQYFGPGTRLTVT.

The chain links TRBV9 to TRBJ1-3; D possibly corresponds to TRBD1 (5 bases). The V and J ends lost 3 bases and 9 bases respectively, with 10 bases between them. CDR3 length equals 12 residues. Germline lookup yields CDR1 SGDLS and CDR2 YYNGEE. The CDR3, as DNA: TGTGCCAGCAGCGGCTCGGGGGGCACCATATATTTT. It translates to CASSGSGGTIYF.

V and J are TRBV29-1 and TRBJ1-2; tentative D call: TRBD1 (5 bases). This CDR3 spans 11 amino acids. Trimming cost V 6 bases and J 4 bases, with 9 bases left between them. CDR1 and CDR2 (germline): SQVTM, ANQGSEA. DNA of the CDR3: TGCAGCGTCGCCGACAGCTATGGCTACACCTTC. It encodes CSVADSYGYTF.

The chain uses TRBV14 and TRBJ1-1; 8 bases map to TRBD1. The CDR3 length is 14 residues. The V gene end was trimmed by 4 bases and the J gene end by 8 bases; junction bases not matched to a gene: 9. Germline CDR1 and CDR2: SGHDN and FVKESK. The CDR3 is CASSRTGLGKEAFF. The CDR3 nucleotides are TGTGCCAGCAGCCGGACAGGGCTCGGAAAAGAAGCTTTCTTT.

The chain employs TRBV25-1 and TRBJ1-2; D is possibly TRBD1 (6 bases). This CDR3 region has 14 residues. The germline V and J ends were trimmed by 4 bases and 4 bases, with 13 bases remaining between them. Germline loops: CDR1 MGHDK, CDR2 SYGVNS. CDR3 sequence: CASSVGGPGYGYTF. Here the CDR3 DNA reads TGTGCCAGCAGTGTGGGGGGGCCTGGCTATGGCTACACCTTC.

The chain uses TRBV14 and TRBJ1-2, with D perhaps TRBD1 (6 bases). Trimming pared 0 bases from V and 5 bases from J, leaving 10 bases between. The germline gives CDR1 SGHDN, CDR2 FVKESK. The CDR3 totals 14 residues. The DNA for the CDR3 is TGTGCCAGCAGCCAAGATAACAGGGTGTATGGCTACACCTTC. Its translation: CASSQDNRVYGYTF.

The rearrangement uses TRBV20-1 and TRBJ2-7; D remains unclear. The CDR3 runs to 11 residues. Germline values: CDR1 DFQATT, CDR2 SNEGSKA (reference sequence). The V and J ends lost 1 base and 6 bases respectively, with 7 bases between them. CDR3: CSARVKREQYF. The CDR3 region has the DNA TGCAGTGCTAGAGTTAAGCGCGAGCAGTACTTC.

The rearrangement joins TRBV11-2 to TRBJ2-1; TRBD2 matches 7 bases. This CDR3 spans 15 amino acids. Germline trimming cut 5 bases from V and 6 bases from J; bases unmatched to any gene: 10. The germline CDR1 and CDR2 sequences are SGHAT and FQNNGV. The CDR3 region has the DNA TGTGCCAGCAGCGAGGTAGGTGCGGGAGTCAATGAGCAGTTCTTC. Its protein is CASSEVGAGVNEQFF. Combining the CDR3 with reference TRBV11-2 and TRBJ2-1 gives the whole variable domain EAGVAQSPRYKIIEKRQSVAFWCNPISGHATLYWYQQILGQGPKLLIQFQNNGVVDDSQLPKDRFSAERLKGVDSTLKIQPAKLEDSAVYLCASSEVGAGVNEQFFGPGTRLTVL.

The chain combines TRBV7-3 with TRBJ2-2; tentatively, D is TRBD2 (5 bases). Germline CDR1 reads SGHTA; CDR2 reads FQGTGA. The V end lost 8 bases, the J end lost 0 bases, and 10 bases lay between the germline ends. There are 14 residues in the CDR3. The DNA for the CDR3 is TGTGCCAGCTCAGGAGGTTCGAACACCGGGGAGCTGTTTTTT. Encoded protein: CASSGGSNTGELFF. Full variable domain (outside the CDR3, taken from reference TRBV7-3 and TRBJ2-2): GAGVSQTPSNKVTEKGKYVELRCDPISGHTALYWYRQSLGQGPEFLIYFQGTGAADDSGLPNDRFFAVRPEGSVSTLKIQRTERGDSAVYLCASSGGSNTGELFFGEGSRLTVL.

The chain carries TRBV5-1 and TRBJ2-3; TRBD1 matches 11 bases. This CDR3 has 17 amino acids. Germline V gene data show CDR1 as SGHRS and CDR2 as YFSETQ. Trimming removed 0 bases from V and 4 bases from J; junction bases left unmatched: 7. CDR3 sequence reads: CASSLVGQGAGADTQYF. The CDR3, as DNA: TGCGCCAGCAGCTTGGTTGGACAGGGGGCAGGGGCAGATACGCAGTATTTT.

The chain couples TRBV15 to TRBJ2-4, with D maybe TRBD2 (6 bases). V was clipped by 0 bases and J by 7 bases, with 16 bases between them. The CDR3 runs 16 residues. Germline lookup yields CDR1 LNHNV and CDR2 YYDKDF (reference sequence). CDR3 sequence (DNA): TGTGCCACCAGCAGAGATGGTTGGGGCGGGGAGAACATTCAGTACTTC. Translated: CATSRDGWGGENIQYF.

The chain is built from TRBV19 and TRBJ1-2; 9 bases match TRBD1. This CDR3 region has 15 residues. V dropped 4 bases and J dropped 3; count of bases not matched to a gene: 6. Germline values: CDR1 LNHDA, CDR2 SQIVND (reference sequence). Written as DNA, the CDR3 is TGTGCCAGTAGTAGGGCACAGGGGGCCCACTATGGCTACACCTTC. The encoded protein is CASSRAQGAHYGYTF.

Only a few counts were recorded for this clone. The chain employs TRBV6-5 and TRBJ2-1, with 10 bases fitting TRBD2. This CDR3 spans 15 amino acids. Unmatched junction bases numbered 1, after V lost 0 bases and J lost 5 bases. Germline values: CDR1 MNHEY, CDR2 SVGAGI. DNA for the CDR3: TGTGCCAGCAGTTACTCTAGCGGGGGGCACAATGAGCAGTTCTTC. Protein: CASSYSSGGHNEQFF.

This rearrangement joins TRBV5-3 to TRBJ1-4, with TRBD1 matching 7 bases. TRBV5-3 is recorded as an ORF, its role being uncertain. J was trimmed by 0 bases and V by 4 bases; bases with no gene match: 9. The length of the CDR3 is 17 residues. The CDR3: CARSRETGLSTNEKLFF. CDR3 DNA: TGTGCCAGAAGCCGGGAGACAGGGCTATCAACTAATGAAAAACTGTTTTTT.

V usage is TRBV28 and J usage is TRBJ1-5; possible D gene TRBD1, 6 bases. Germline CDR1 is MDHEN and CDR2 is SYDVKM. CDR3 length: 15 residues. V gave up 5 bases and J gave up 7 bases, with 18 bases separating them. The CDR3 protein is CASSDGQSTRQPQHF. CDR3 sequence (DNA): TGTGCCAGCAGTGACGGACAGTCAACGAGGCAGCCCCAGCATTTT.

This clone was seen a single time. The chain uses TRBV11-3 and TRBJ2-3; 8 bases fit TRBD2. The CDR3 is 12 amino acids. The germline gives CDR1 SGHNT, CDR2 YENEEA. Trimming took 10 bases from V and 2 from J; bases not matched to a gene: 2. CDR3 bases: TGTGCCACGGGGGGGACCACAGATACGCAGTATTTT. Its protein is CATGGTTDTQYF.

The J gene is TRBJ1-2, the V gene TRBV7-9, with TRBD1 matching over 10 bases. CDR3 length: 13 amino acids. V was clipped by 7 bases and J by 5 bases; unmatched bases: 4. Germline V gene data show CDR1 as SEHNR and CDR2 as FQNEAQ (reference sequence). The CDR3 spells CASTDRGIYGYTF. In nucleotides, the CDR3 is TGTGCCAGCACGGACAGGGGGATATATGGCTACACCTTC.